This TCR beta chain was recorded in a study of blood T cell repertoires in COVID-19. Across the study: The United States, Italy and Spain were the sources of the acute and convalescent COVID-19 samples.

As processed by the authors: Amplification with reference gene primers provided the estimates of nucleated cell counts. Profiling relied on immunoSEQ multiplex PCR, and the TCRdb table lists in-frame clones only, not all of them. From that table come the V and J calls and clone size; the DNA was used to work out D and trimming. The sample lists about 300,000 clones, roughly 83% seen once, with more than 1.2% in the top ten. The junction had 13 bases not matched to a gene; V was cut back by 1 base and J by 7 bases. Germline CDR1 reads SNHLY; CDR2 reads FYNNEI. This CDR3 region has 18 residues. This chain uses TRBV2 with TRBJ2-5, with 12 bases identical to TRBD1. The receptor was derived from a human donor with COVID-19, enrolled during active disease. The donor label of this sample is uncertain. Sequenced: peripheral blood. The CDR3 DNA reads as TGTGCCAGCAGTGAAGTCCGAGGGACAGGGGGCCCGGAAGGGACCCAGTACTTC. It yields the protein CASSEVRGTGGPEGTQYF.